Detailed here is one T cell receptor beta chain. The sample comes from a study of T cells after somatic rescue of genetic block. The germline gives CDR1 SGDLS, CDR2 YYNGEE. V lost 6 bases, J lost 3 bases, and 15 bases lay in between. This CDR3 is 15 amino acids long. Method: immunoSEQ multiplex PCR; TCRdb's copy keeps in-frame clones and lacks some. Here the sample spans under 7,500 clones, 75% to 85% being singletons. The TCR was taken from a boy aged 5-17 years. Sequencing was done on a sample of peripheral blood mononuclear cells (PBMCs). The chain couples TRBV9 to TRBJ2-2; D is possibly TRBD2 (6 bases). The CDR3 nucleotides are TGTGCCAGCAAGAGGGGTGGGGAGGACACCGGGGAGCTGTTTTTT. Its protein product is CASKRGGEDTGELFF.